This TCR beta chain was profiled in a study of T-cell memory formation after mild COVID-19. About this clonotype: What it binds is unknown.

Study-level points and caveats: Pre-infection memory carried some responding clones, suggesting that cross-reactive memory joined. For contracting clones, CD4+ ones sat mainly in CM and EM, CD8+ in EMRA. Day 15 to 85 contracting clones showed balanced CD4/CD8; later expanders leaned CD4+.

In germline, CDR1 is SGHAT, CDR2 FQNNGV. V lost 5 bases and J 7 bases, leaving 14 bases between the germline ends. This CDR3 is built from 14 residues. TCRalpha and TCRbeta libraries used 5'RACE with constant-segment primers and UMIs. TCRdb fed the 5' RACE reads into MiXCR, producing one record per CDR3 protein. Counted here are about 57,000 distinct CDR3 sequences, 9% to 15% occurring once; the ten biggest clones make up approximately 26%. Material: PBMCs or a T cell subset sorted from them (not recorded which). This chain links TRBV11-2 with TRBJ1-4, with D possibly being TRBD1 (5 bases). The sequence derives from a man younger than 30 who had mild COVID-19 (a few samples of this study predate the infection). Cell type and time point are not known. This CDR3 reads CASSQQEFSEKLFF. For the CDR3, the DNA is TGTGCCAGCAGCCAACAGGAATTTAGTGAAAAACTGTTTTTT.